This T cell receptor beta chain originates from a study of T cell responses to AZD1222 COVID-19 vaccine. The study, taken as a whole, reports: Seropositive at baseline were only a handful of AZD1222 recipients. None of the repertoires were sampled until the peak T cell response had passed. It should be noted that donors were predominantly white British and more often female, and clonal diversity was possibly underestimated.

Using immunoSEQ multiplex PCR, the repertoire was profiled, and TCRdb retains in-frame clones only, with some absent. Of around 94,000 clones listed, 70% to 90% are singletons. In its sample, this clone was seen a few times. No antigen is known for it. The CDR3 contains 10 residues. Trimming removed 5 bases from V and 4 bases from J, with 0 bases in between. The germline gives CDR1 MNHNY, CDR2 SVGAGI (reference sequence). The input for sequencing was peripheral blood, taken on day 0 of AZD1222 vaccination. The sequence came from an adult in good health. This rearrangement joins TRBV6-6 to TRBJ1-5; D remains unclear. The CDR3 loop reads CASSNQPQHF. The CDR3 nucleotides read TGTGCCAGCAGTAATCAGCCCCAGCATTTT.